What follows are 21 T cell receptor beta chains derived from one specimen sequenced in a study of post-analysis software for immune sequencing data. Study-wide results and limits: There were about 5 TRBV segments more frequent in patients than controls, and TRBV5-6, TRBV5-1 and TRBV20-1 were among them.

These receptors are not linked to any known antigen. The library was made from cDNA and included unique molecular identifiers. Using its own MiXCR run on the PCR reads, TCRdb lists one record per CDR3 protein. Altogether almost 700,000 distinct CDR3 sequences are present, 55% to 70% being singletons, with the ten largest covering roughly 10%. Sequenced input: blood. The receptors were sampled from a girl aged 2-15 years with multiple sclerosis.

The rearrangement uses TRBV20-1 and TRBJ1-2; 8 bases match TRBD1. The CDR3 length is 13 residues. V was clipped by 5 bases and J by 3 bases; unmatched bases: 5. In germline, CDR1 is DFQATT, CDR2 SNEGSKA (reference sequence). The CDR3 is CSAPGQEDYGYTF. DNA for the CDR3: TGCAGTGCTCCGGGACAGGAGGACTATGGCTACACCTTC.

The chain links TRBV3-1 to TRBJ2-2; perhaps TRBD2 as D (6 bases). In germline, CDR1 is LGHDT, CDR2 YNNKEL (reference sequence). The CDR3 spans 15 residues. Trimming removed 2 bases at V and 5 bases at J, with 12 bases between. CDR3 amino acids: CASSQLAPDTGELFF. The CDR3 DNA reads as TGTGCCAGCAGCCAACTAGCGCCCGATACCGGGGAGCTGTTTTTT.

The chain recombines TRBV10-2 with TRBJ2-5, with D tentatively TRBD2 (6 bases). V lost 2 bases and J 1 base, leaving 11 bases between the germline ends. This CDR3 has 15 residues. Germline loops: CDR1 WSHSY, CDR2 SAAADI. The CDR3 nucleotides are TGCGCCAGCAGTGAGATGGGAGGTTTCCAAGAGACCCAGTACTTC. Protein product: CASSEMGGFQETQYF.

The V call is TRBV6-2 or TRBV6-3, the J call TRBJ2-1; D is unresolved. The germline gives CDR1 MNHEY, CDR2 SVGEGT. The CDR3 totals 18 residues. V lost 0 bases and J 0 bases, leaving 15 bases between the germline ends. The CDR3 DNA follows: TGTGCCAGCAGTTACTCGGTCCGACGAGCAAACTCCTACAATGAGCAGTTCTTC. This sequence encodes CASSYSVRRANSYNEQFF.

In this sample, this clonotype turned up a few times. CDR3 bases: TGCGCCAGCAGCTTGGCCGGGGCCGAATACAATGAGCAGTTCTTC. This translates into CASSLAGAEYNEQFF. The chain carries TRBV5-1 and TRBJ2-1; D could derive from TRBD1 or TRBD2 (5 bases each). Germline V gene data show CDR1 as SGHRS and CDR2 as YFSETQ. V gave up 0 bases and J gave up 4 bases, with 11 bases separating them. This CDR3 has 15 amino acids.

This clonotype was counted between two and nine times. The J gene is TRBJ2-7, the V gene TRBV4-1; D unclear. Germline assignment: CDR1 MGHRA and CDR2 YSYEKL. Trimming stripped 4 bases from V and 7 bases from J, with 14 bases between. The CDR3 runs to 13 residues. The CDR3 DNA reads TGCGCCAGCAGCCCCTACCAGCAAGGGGAGCAGTACTTC. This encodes CASSPYQQGEQYF.

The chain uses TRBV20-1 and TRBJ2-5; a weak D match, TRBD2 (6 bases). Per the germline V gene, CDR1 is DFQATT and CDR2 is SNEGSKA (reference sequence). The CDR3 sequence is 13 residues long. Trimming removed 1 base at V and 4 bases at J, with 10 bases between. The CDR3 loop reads CSARVSGRETQYF. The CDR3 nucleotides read TGCAGTGCTAGAGTTAGCGGTAGAGAGACCCAGTACTTC.

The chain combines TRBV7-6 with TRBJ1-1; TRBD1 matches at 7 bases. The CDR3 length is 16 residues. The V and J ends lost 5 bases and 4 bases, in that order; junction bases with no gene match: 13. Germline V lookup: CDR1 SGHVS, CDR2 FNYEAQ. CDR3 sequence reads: CASSQTETGLRTEAFF. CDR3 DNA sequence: TGTGCCAGCAGCCAAACCGAGACAGGGCTCCGCACTGAAGCTTTCTTT.

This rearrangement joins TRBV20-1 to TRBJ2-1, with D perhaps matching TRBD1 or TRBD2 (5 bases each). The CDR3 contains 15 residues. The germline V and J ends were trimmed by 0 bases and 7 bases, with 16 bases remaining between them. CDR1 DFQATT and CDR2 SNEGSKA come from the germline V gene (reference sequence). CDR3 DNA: TGCAGTGCTAGAGATAGAGGGGCCCCTCTAAATGAGCAGTTCTTC. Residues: CSARDRGAPLNEQFF.

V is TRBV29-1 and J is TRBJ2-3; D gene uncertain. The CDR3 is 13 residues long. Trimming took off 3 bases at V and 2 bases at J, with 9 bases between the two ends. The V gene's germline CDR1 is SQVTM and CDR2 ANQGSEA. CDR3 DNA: TGCAGCGTTGACGTGTTTTTCACAGATACGCAGTATTTT. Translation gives CSVDVFFTDTQYF.

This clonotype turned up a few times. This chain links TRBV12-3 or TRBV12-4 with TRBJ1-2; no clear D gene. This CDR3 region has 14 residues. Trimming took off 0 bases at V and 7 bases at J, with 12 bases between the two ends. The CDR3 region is CASSLAIRRSGYTF. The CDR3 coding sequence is TGTGCCAGCAGTTTAGCGATCAGGAGATCTGGCTACACCTTC.

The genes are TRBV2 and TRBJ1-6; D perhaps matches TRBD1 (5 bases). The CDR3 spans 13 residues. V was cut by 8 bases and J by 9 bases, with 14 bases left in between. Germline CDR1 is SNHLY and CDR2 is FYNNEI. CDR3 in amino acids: CASRGAAGSPLHF. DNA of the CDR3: TGTGCCAGCCGAGGGGCGGCTGGTTCACCCCTCCACTTT.

DNA for the CDR3: TGCAGCGTTGAAGCGGGCAGTGAGCAGTACTTC. Its protein product is CSVEAGSEQYF. V usage is TRBV29-1 and J usage is TRBJ2-7; D ambiguous. The CDR3 is 11 amino acids. V was shortened by 1 base and J by 7 bases, with 8 bases between the two germline ends. Germline V gene data show CDR1 as SQVTM and CDR2 as ANQGSEA.

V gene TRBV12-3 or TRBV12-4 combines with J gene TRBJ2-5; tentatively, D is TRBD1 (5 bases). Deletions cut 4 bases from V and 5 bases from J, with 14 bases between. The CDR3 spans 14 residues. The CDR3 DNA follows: TGTGCCAGCAGTTCTGTCCAGGGCACGGAGACCCAGTACTTC. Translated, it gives CASSSVQGTETQYF.

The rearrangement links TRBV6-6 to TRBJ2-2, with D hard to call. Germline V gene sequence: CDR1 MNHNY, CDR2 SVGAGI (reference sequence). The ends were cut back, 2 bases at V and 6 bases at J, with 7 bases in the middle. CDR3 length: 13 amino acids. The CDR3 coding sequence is TGTGCCAGCAGTTACGAAGGATCCGGGGAGCTGTTTTTT. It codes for CASSYEGSGELFF.

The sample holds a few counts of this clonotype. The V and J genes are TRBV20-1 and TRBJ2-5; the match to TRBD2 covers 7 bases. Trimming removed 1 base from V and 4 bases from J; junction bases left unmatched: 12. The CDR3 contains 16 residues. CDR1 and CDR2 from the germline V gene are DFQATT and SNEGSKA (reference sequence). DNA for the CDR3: TGCAGTGCTAGAGCCCTACCAGCGGGACCGCTAGAGACCCAGTACTTC. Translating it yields CSARALPAGPLETQYF.

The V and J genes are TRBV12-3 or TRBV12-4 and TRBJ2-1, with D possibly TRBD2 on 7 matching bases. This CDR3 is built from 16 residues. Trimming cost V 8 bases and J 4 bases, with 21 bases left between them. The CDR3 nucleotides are TGTGCCAGCGTCCAGGTGGCGGGGGCCGGGTACAATGAGCAGTTCTTC. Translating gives CASVQVAGAGYNEQFF.

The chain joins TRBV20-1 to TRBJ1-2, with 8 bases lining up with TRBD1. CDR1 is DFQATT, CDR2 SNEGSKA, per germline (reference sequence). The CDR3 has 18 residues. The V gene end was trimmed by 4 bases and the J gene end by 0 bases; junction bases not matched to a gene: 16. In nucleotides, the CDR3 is TGCAGTGCTATGCAGAGATGGGACAGGTGGAAATCTAACTATGGCTACACCTTC. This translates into CSAMQRWDRWKSNYGYTF.

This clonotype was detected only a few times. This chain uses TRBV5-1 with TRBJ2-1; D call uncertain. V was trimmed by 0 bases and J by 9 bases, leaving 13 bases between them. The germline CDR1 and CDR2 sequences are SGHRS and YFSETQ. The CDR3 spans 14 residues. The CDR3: CASSLVLLGSEQFF. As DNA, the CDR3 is TGCGCCAGCAGCTTGGTCCTTTTAGGCAGTGAGCAGTTCTTC.

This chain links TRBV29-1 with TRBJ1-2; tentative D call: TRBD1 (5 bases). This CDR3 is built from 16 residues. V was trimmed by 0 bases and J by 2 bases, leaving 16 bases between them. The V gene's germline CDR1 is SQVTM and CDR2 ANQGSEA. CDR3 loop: CSVEDSGSWGNYGYTF. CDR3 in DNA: TGCAGCGTTGAAGATTCGGGCAGCTGGGGCAACTATGGCTACACCTTC.

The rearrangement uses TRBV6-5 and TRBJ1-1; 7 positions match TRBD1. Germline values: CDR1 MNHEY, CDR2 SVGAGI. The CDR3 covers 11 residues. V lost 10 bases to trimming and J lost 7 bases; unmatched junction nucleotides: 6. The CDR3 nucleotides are TGTGCCACTCTCTGGGACAGTGAAGCTTTCTTT. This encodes CATLWDSEAFF.